Listed here are 22 T cell receptor beta chains from one sample, sequenced in a study of radiotherapy plus CTLA-4 blockade in lung cancer. Clones were sequenced by immunoSEQ multiplex PCR, and TCRdb holds only the in-frame ones, with some missing. The sample carries roughly 130,000 clones, 70% to 90% recorded once. Here the sequenced sample was peripheral blood, taken from a patient treated with radiotherapy plus ipilimumab. Every receptor here comes from a human donor with non-small cell lung cancer that progressed on radiotherapy plus ipilimumab.

Details on this clone: A read error may produce the germline difference seen at one junction end. The chain couples TRBV6-5 to TRBJ2-3; D is uncertain. The CDR3 covers 15 residues. Germline CDR1 reads MNHEY; CDR2 reads SVGAGI. CDR3 nucleotide sequence: TGTGCCAGCAGTTCCCGTGGGCGGAGTCCAGATACGCGGTATTTT. Amino acids: CASSSRGRSPDTRYF.

The J gene is TRBJ1-5, the V gene TRBV19, with 7 nucleotides matching TRBD1. Germline CDR1 LNHDA, CDR2 SQIVND (reference sequence). CDR3 length: 17 amino acids. Trimming removed 7 bases from V and 0 bases from J; junction bases left unmatched: 12. The CDR3 protein is CASMAGQMSHSNQPQHF. The CDR3 nucleotides read TGTGCCAGTATGGCGGGACAGATGAGTCATAGCAATCAGCCCCAGCATTTT.

V usage is TRBV29-1 and J usage is TRBJ2-7; D may be TRBD2 (5 bases). From germline, CDR1 is SQVTM and CDR2 ANQGSEA. This CDR3 has 10 amino acids. V lost 4 bases and J 4 bases, leaving 5 bases between the germline ends. The CDR3 DNA sequence: TGCAGCGTTGGGGAGTACGAGCAGTACTTC. Translated, it gives CSVGEYEQYF.

The chain is built from TRBV5-1 and TRBJ2-4; D might be TRBD1 (5 bases). CDR1 and CDR2 from the germline V gene are SGHRS and YFSETQ. The CDR3 is made up of 15 amino acids. V gave up 4 bases and J gave up 4 bases, with 15 bases separating them. The CDR3 sequence is CASSLEQGPKNIQYF. The CDR3 DNA is TGCGCCAGCAGCCTAGAGCAGGGTCCGAAAAACATTCAGTACTTC.

This rearrangement joins TRBV7-9 to TRBJ2-2; D tentatively fits TRBD1 or TRBD2 (5 bases each). Germline loops: CDR1 SEHNR, CDR2 FQNEAQ (reference sequence). V was cut by 0 bases and J by 5 bases, with 10 bases left in between. This CDR3 comprises 15 residues. The CDR3 is CASSLAEGRTGELFF. The CDR3 DNA reads as TGTGCCAGCAGCTTAGCAGAGGGACGGACCGGGGAGCTGTTTTTT.

V usage is TRBV6-6 and J usage is TRBJ1-4, with D possibly matching TRBD1 (5 bases). V was clipped by 7 bases and J by 5 bases, with 11 bases between them. Germline V gene sequence: CDR1 MNHNY, CDR2 SVGAGI (reference sequence). The CDR3 runs 13 residues. CDR3 sequence (DNA): TGTGCCAGCAACGGGGGGATGAATGAAAAACTGTTTTTT. Translated, it gives CASNGGMNEKLFF.

Here the CDR3 reads CASSLEMGRTGELFF. CDR3 DNA: TGCGCCAGCAGCTTAGAAATGGGGAGGACCGGGGAGCTGTTTTTT. V gene TRBV5-1 combines with J gene TRBJ2-2; a weak D match, TRBD2 (6 bases). V lost 2 bases to trimming and J lost 5 bases, with 13 bases between them. The CDR3 consists of 15 residues. The germline V gene has CDR1 SGHRS and CDR2 YFSETQ.

The V gene is TRBV6-1, the J gene TRBJ2-4; TRBD2 agrees at 8 bases. Losses at the gene ends were 5 bases for V and 5 bases for J; bases not matched to a gene: 11. Germline values: CDR1 MNHNS, CDR2 SASEGT. The CDR3 spans 16 residues. The CDR3 region has the DNA TGTGCCAGCAGTCAAGGACTAGCCAGGTACCAAAACATTCAGTACTTC. This sequence encodes CASSQGLARYQNIQYF.

The chain carries TRBV18 and TRBJ2-5, with 7 bases lining up with TRBD1. The CDR3 contains 15 residues. Germline assignment: CDR1 KGHSH and CDR2 LQKENI. V trimming: 1 base; J trimming: 1 base; junction bases outside the gene matches: 3. The CDR3 loop is CASSPLRQGQETQYF. The CDR3 nucleotides read TGTGCCAGCTCACCACTTAGACAGGGCCAAGAGACCCAGTACTTC.

The rearrangement uses TRBV10-1 and TRBJ2-3; possible D gene TRBD2, 5 bases. V lost 4 bases to trimming and J lost 6 bases, with 14 bases between them. The CDR3 contains 14 residues. The germline V gene has CDR1 WNHNN and CDR2 SYGVQD (reference sequence). The CDR3 reads CASSAFPGGDTQYF. CDR3 bases: TGCGCCAGCAGTGCCTTTCCAGGAGGCGATACGCAGTATTTT.

A single count supports this clone. The CDR3 DNA sequence: TGTGCCAGCTCACACTCCGGGACGGCGAACTACGAGCAGTACTTC. This translates into CASSHSGTANYEQYF. The J gene is TRBJ2-7, the V gene TRBV18; the D call may be TRBD1 or TRBD2 (5 bases each). Germline loops: CDR1 KGHSH, CDR2 LQKENI. V dropped 4 bases and J dropped 3 bases, with 16 bases sitting between them. This CDR3 region has 15 residues. Variable domain in full (rest from reference TRBV18 and TRBJ2-7): NAGVMQNPRHLVRRRGQEARLRCSPMKGHSHVYWYRQLPEEGLKFMVYLQKENIIDESGMPKERFSAEFPKEGPSILRIQQVVRGDSAAYFCASSHSGTANYEQYFGPGTRLTVT.

J is TRBJ2-5 and V is TRBV5-1, with TRBD2 as a possible D gene (6 bases). CDR1 is SGHRS and CDR2 is YFSETQ in the germline V gene. This CDR3 region has 14 residues. V was clipped by 4 bases and J by 5 bases, with 15 bases between them. The CDR3 loop reads CASSPGGGEETQYF. In DNA form, the CDR3 reads TGCGCCAGCAGCCCCGGGGGTGGGGAGGAGACCCAGTACTTC. Together with reference TRBV5-1 and TRBJ2-5, the CDR3 gives the full variable domain: KAGVTQTPRYLIKTRGQQVTLSCSPISGHRSVSWYQQTPGQGLQFLFEYFSETQRNKGNFPGRFSGRQFSNSRSEMNVSTLELGDSALYLCASSPGGGEETQYFGPGTRLLVL.

This rearrangement joins TRBV7-2 to TRBJ2-1, with a possible D match to TRBD2 (5 bases). The CDR3 has 16 residues. V was cut by 5 bases and J by 0 bases, with 14 bases left in between. The germline V gene encodes CDR1 SGHTA and CDR2 FQGNSA. The CDR3 DNA reads as TGTGCCAGCAGCCTGGACTCTGCTAGCTCCTACAATGAGCAGTTCTTC. It translates to CASSLDSASSYNEQFF.

CDR3 amino acids: CASSPQAYGYTF. The CDR3 DNA is TGTGCCAGCAGTCCACAGGCGTATGGCTACACCTTC. The chain links TRBV6-1 to TRBJ1-2, with D possibly matching TRBD1 (5 bases). Trimming left V 5 bases short and J 5 bases short, with 9 bases between. The germline V gene has CDR1 MNHNS and CDR2 SASEGT. The CDR3 loop spans 12 amino acids.

The chain is built from TRBV5-4 and TRBJ1-2, with no clear D. V was trimmed by 1 base and J by 2 bases, leaving 12 bases between them. Germline lookup yields CDR1 SGHNT and CDR2 YYREEE (reference sequence). CDR3 size: 15 residues. CDR3 loop: CASSLFRTENYGYTF. The CDR3 DNA sequence: TGTGCCAGCAGCTTGTTCCGGACGGAAAACTATGGCTACACCTTC. The full variable domain, in which reference TRBV5-4 and TRBJ1-2 provide the parts outside the CDR3, is ETGVTQSPTHLIKTRGQQVTLRCSSQSGHNTVSWYQQALGQGPQFIFQYYREEENGRGNFPPRFSGLQFPNYSSELNVNALELDDSALYLCASSLFRTENYGYTFGSGTRLTVV.

The rearrangement links TRBV5-8 to TRBJ2-7; 7 nucleotides match TRBD1. The CDR3 totals 12 residues. Germline CDR1 and CDR2: SGHTS and YDEGEE. The trim removed 4 bases at V and 3 bases at J, leaving 1 base unmatched. The CDR3 is CASSPGGYEQYF. The DNA of the CDR3 is TGTGCCAGCAGCCCAGGGGGCTACGAGCAGTACTTC.

Note on this clone: Without the conserved terminal phenylalanine or tryptophan, this CDR3 likely stems from a read error. No DNA is shown, since the ends of the CDR3 on it are uncertain; the CDR3 is the one TCRdb lists. The CDR3 loop is CSVEEAGWGLAL. The chain links TRBV29-1 to TRBJ2-7; TRBD2, the table's D call, was not compared with the DNA. The CDR3 length is 12 residues, termini included. Germline V gene lookup returns CDR1 SQVTM and CDR2 ANQGSEA.

The rearrangement links TRBV7-9 to TRBJ2-1; D possibly corresponds to TRBD2 (5 bases). Germline CDR1 SEHNR, CDR2 FQNEAQ (reference sequence). The CDR3 length is 16 residues. V was clipped by 5 bases and J by 4 bases, with 18 bases between them. The DNA for the CDR3 is TGTGCCAGCAGCCGCACGGGGAAGGGAAGGTACAATGAGCAGTTCTTC. It translates to CASSRTGKGRYNEQFF.

The chain couples TRBV6-1 to TRBJ1-4; D perhaps matches TRBD1 (5 bases). The CDR3 covers 14 residues. With 2 bases removed from V and 13 bases from J, the gap between germline ends came to 17 bases. The germline V gene has CDR1 MNHNS and CDR2 SASEGT. The CDR3 region has the DNA TGTGCCAGCAGTGAAATTATAGGGGTCGTGGGACTGTTTTTT. Protein product: CASSEIIGVVGLFF.

The genes are TRBV28 and TRBJ2-7; tentatively, D is TRBD2 (5 bases). Germline CDR1 and CDR2: MDHEN and SYDVKM. The V gene lost 4 bases and the J gene lost 0 bases, with 19 bases spanning the gap. CDR3 length: 17 amino acids. The CDR3 protein is CASSSSSREGSSYEQYF. The CDR3 DNA sequence: TGTGCCAGCAGTTCTTCTTCCCGAGAAGGGAGCTCCTACGAGCAGTACTTC. Supplemented by reference TRBV28 and TRBJ2-7, the full variable domain reads DVKVTQSSRYLVKRTGEKVFLECVQDMDHENMFWYRQDPGLGLRLIYFSYDVKMKEKGDIPEGYSVSREKKERFSLILESASTNQTSMYLCASSSSSREGSSYEQYFGPGTRLTVT.

The genes are TRBV5-1 and TRBJ2-1; D remains ambiguous. V was pared by 0 bases and J by 6 bases, with 7 bases between. Germline CDR1 SGHRS, CDR2 YFSETQ. This CDR3 has 13 residues. CDR3 nucleotide sequence: TGCGCCAGCAGCTTGGAAGCGTTCAATGAGCAGTTCTTC. Protein: CASSLEAFNEQFF.

The rearrangement links TRBV4-1 to TRBJ2-7; 8 positions agree with TRBD2. The CDR3 is 17 amino acids. Germline V gene sequence: CDR1 MGHRA, CDR2 YSYEKL. The trim removed 0 bases at V and 5 bases at J, leaving 12 bases unmatched. DNA for the CDR3: TGCGCCAGCAGCCAAGATCTGGGCGGGAGGACAGAAAACGAGCAGTACTTC. It codes for CASSQDLGGRTENEQYF.